This TCR beta chain originates from a study of Ad26.COV2.S vaccination and SARS-CoV-2 variants (dated by TCRdb to the early 2020s). Concerning the study at large: Donors in the vaccine arm were drawn from COV1001, a phase I-IIa trial of Ad26.COV2.S in healthy adults that was multicentre, randomized, double-blind and placebo-controlled. Dosing of Ad26.COV2.S was intramuscular, at either 5x10^10 or 1x10^11 viral particles, delivered as one shot or as two shots spaced 56 days apart. TCRbeta repertoire sequencing served as the tool for gauging how specific and how broad the SARS-CoV-2-reactive T cell receptors were following Ad26.COV2.S vaccination. A total of 32 samples were included in the TCR-sequenced set, comprising approximately 20 Ad26.COV2.S vaccine recipients, 5 placebo recipients and 8 SARS-CoV-2 convalescent individuals. Trial participants were randomized into five groups of five, in which low-dose or high-dose Ad26.COV2.S was given once or twice, or placebo was given on both occasions. Investigators did not know the trial group allocation while performing experiments and assessing outcomes. Study-wide conclusions, independent of this receptor: The study lacked the statistical power to compare responses across vaccine doses or regimens. Higher spike-specific TCR breadth was observed in Ad26.COV2.S recipients than in placebo recipients (P = 0.0014). The authors noted that the TCR breadth and depth analyses may have underestimated total T cell responses. Vaccine and placebo recipients had similar non-spike TCR breadth, a finding consistent with the vaccine containing only spike. After vaccination, substantial breadth of spike-specific CD8+ and CD4+ T cell responses was reported.

TCRbeta CDR3 regions were sequenced with the immunoSEQ Assay. After extraction, genomic DNA underwent amplification by bias-controlled multiplex PCR, followed by high-throughput sequencing. The study's processing was this. To quantify the absolute abundance of every unique TCRbeta CDR3 region, sequences were collapsed and filtered. T cell fraction was estimated by normalizing TCRbeta template counts to usable DNA, which was measured by amplifying reference genes present in all nucleated cells. Repertoire TCRs were annotated as SARS-CoV-2-specific when V gene, CDR3 amino acid sequence and J gene were exactly matched to a known reactive TCR set. MIRA supplied the reference SARS-CoV-2 TCR set, which was filtered for enrichment in COVID-19-positive ImmuneCODE repertoires so that public or cross-reactive TCRs were removed. Based on the MIRA antigens, annotated TCRs were further analysed at the level of specific ORF or position within ORF. Breadth was defined as annotated unique rearrangements over total unique productive rearrangements; depth was the summed frequency of those rearrangements. Two-sided Wilcoxon rank-sum tests were applied when comparing TCR breadth between groups. TCRdb obtained this table from immuneACCESS and retained in-frame rearrangements with V and J assigned. These tables miss some clones; where compared with another copy, unresolved V genes account for less than half of the shortfall, and the remainder is unexplained. The V and J calls and the clone size are those of that table, but D and trimming were determined from the DNA. In all, the sample holds 440,000 or so clones, and 90% of those were seen once. More than 3.5% of the sample is taken by the ten largest.

Worth noting for this clone: Its antigen remains undetermined. The input lacks base qualities; no much larger clone sits a single base away.

Inclusive of the bounding cysteine and phenylalanine, the CDR3 is 14 residues long. The only DNA kept is the CDR3, 42 bases in frame from the first base. Via the germline V gene, CDR1 is MNHEY and CDR2 SVGAGI. Trimming takes 6 bases off V and 2 bases off J; junction bases not matched to a gene: 3. This sample's treatment or condition label indicates: roughly 20 received Ad26.COV2.S at low or high dose, single or two shots; several received placebo; per-sample allocation not given. Repertoires of vaccine and placebo recipients were sequenced from samples taken on day 63 after the first injection. Cohort 1b enrolled roughly 25 adults aged 18-55 years at a single site in Boston, USA, between 29 July and 7 August 2020. Ad26.COV2.S was a replication-incompetent adenovirus type 26 vector expressing a prefusion-stabilized SARS-CoV-2 spike protein from the original Wuhan strain.

The sequences come from peripheral blood, collected in a trial of Ad26.COV2.S vaccine versus placebo. This receptor was obtained from a person aged 18 to 65 who received the Ad26.COV2.S COVID-19 vaccine or a placebo. The V gene is TRBV6-5 and the J gene is TRBJ2-2; 7 bases in the middle match TRBD2. For the CDR3, the sequence is CASRRAGNTGELFF. The bases are TGTGCCAGCAGGAGAGCGGGAAACACCGGGGAGCTGTTTTTT.